These T cell receptor beta chains were read from a single sample in a study of T cells in Graves' hyperthyroidism and ophthalmopathy. TCRdb re-called the multiplex PCR reads through MiXCR, storing one row per CDR3 protein. Here the sample spans approximately 210,000 distinct CDR3 sequences, 15% to 20% being singletons. Sequencing was carried out using blood. These receptors were collected from a man aged 50 or older with Graves' hyperthyroidism. Each CDR3 is given with its conserved first and last residue. A D gene is named only where the DNA matches it firmly. Rows may omit the clone size; those that give it use once, few, many or a size class.

abundance: many
d_gene: -
v_gene: TRBV27
j_gene: TRBJ2-7
CDR3nt: TGTGCCAGCAGTAATAGGGGACCGGTCTACGAGCAGTACTTC
CDR3aa: CASSNRGPVYEQYF

abundance: few
d_gene: TRBD1
v_gene: TRBV5-4
j_gene: TRBJ2-7
CDR3nt: TGTGCCAGCAGTCGAGGGACAGGGACGACCTACGAGCAGTACTTC
CDR3aa: CASSRGTGTTYEQYF

abundance: many
d_gene: TRBD1
v_gene: TRBV5-1
j_gene: TRBJ2-7
CDR3nt: TGCGCCAGCAGACCGGGGCAGGGGGCCTACGAGCAGTACTTC
CDR3aa: CASRPGQGAYEQYF

abundance: -
d_gene: TRBD1
v_gene: TRBV2
j_gene: TRBJ2-3
CDR3nt: TGTGCCAGCAGCGGGGACAGGGGGCGTCTAGATACGCAGTATTTT
CDR3aa: CASSGDRGRLDTQYF

abundance: few
d_gene: TRBD1
v_gene: TRBV12-5
j_gene: TRBJ2-1
CDR3nt: TGTGCTAGTGCCCGGGACAGCCGACTAAAGGGGGACAATGAGCAGTTCTTC
CDR3aa: CASARDSRLKGDNEQFF

abundance: many
d_gene: -
v_gene: TRBV5-5
j_gene: TRBJ2-5
CDR3nt: TGTGCCAGCAGCTTGGACGGGAGTTGGGAGACCCAGTACTTC
CDR3aa: CASSLDGSWETQYF

abundance: many
d_gene: TRBD1
v_gene: TRBV12-3/TRBV12-4
j_gene: TRBJ2-2
CDR3nt: TGTGCCAGCAGTGTGTACAGGGGCACCGGGGAGCTGTTTTTT
CDR3aa: CASSVYRGTGELFF

abundance: many
d_gene: TRBD2
v_gene: TRBV2
j_gene: TRBJ2-2
CDR3nt: TGTGCCAGCAGTATGGTGGGGACTAGCGGGACCGGGGAGCTGTTTTTT
CDR3aa: CASSMVGTSGTGELFF

abundance: many
d_gene: TRBD1
v_gene: TRBV30
j_gene: TRBJ2-7
CDR3nt: TGTGCCTGGAGTTTGGACAGGGGATCCTACGAGCAGTACTTC
CDR3aa: CAWSLDRGSYEQYF

abundance: many
d_gene: TRBD1
v_gene: TRBV19
j_gene: TRBJ1-4
CDR3nt: TGTGCCAGTAGTATTCGGGGACAGGTGGAAGAAAAACTGTTTTTT
CDR3aa: CASSIRGQVEEKLFF

abundance: many
d_gene: TRBD1
v_gene: TRBV7-2
j_gene: TRBJ2-7
CDR3nt: TGTGCCAGCAGCACATCTACAGGGGGTACCTACGAGCAGTACTTC
CDR3aa: CASSTSTGGTYEQYF

abundance: few
d_gene: -
v_gene: TRBV28
j_gene: TRBJ2-3
CDR3nt: TGTGCCAGCAGTCTCAGGGCCCCCTATACGCAGTATTTT
CDR3aa: CASSLRAPYTQYF

abundance: many
d_gene: -
v_gene: TRBV11-2
j_gene: TRBJ2-7
CDR3nt: TGTGCCAGCAGCTCCCGTGTGGCCGGGGGGCTCTACGAGCAGTACTTC
CDR3aa: CASSSRVAGGLYEQYF

abundance: -
d_gene: -
v_gene: TRBV18
j_gene: TRBJ1-2
CDR3nt: TGTGCCAGCTCGGAGGGGAGGGGATATGGCTACACCTTC
CDR3aa: CASSEGRGYGYTF

abundance: once
d_gene: -
v_gene: TRBV3-1
j_gene: TRBJ2-7
CDR3nt: TGTGCCAGCAGCCAAGTTCTCGGAATTACTTACGAGCAGTACTTC
CDR3aa: CASSQVLGITYEQYF

abundance: few
d_gene: TRBD2
v_gene: TRBV5-5
j_gene: TRBJ2-4
CDR3nt: TGTGCCAGCAGCTACCCGGGGGGGGGCGAAAACATTCAGTACTTC
CDR3aa: CASSYPGGGENIQYF

abundance: -
d_gene: TRBD2
v_gene: TRBV4-1
j_gene: TRBJ2-1
CDR3nt: TGCGCCAGCAGCCAAGGTATTCTAGCGGGAGGGCCCTCCTACAATGAGCAGTTCTTC
CDR3aa: CASSQGILAGGPSYNEQFF

abundance: -
d_gene: TRBD2
v_gene: TRBV12-3/TRBV12-4
j_gene: TRBJ2-2
CDR3nt: TGTGCCAGCAGTTTGGGGAGGGCCCGGGAGCTGTTTTTT
CDR3aa: CASSLGRARELFF

abundance: many
d_gene: TRBD1
v_gene: TRBV7-9
j_gene: TRBJ2-2
CDR3nt: TGTGCCAGCACCCTTCAGGGGGAAACCGGGGAGCTGTTTTTT
CDR3aa: CASTLQGETGELFF

abundance: few
d_gene: -
v_gene: TRBV5-4
j_gene: TRBJ1-6
CDR3nt: TGTGCCAGCAGCTTTAAGGGGGGGCTTTCACCCCTCCACTTT
CDR3aa: CASSFKGGLSPLHF

abundance: many
d_gene: -
v_gene: TRBV7-7
j_gene: TRBJ2-1
CDR3nt: TGTGCTAGCAGCCAGGGGTTAGGGCAGGGTGGATACAATGAGCAGTTCTTC
CDR3aa: CASSQGLGQGGYNEQFF

abundance: many
d_gene: TRBD2
v_gene: TRBV2
j_gene: TRBJ2-7
CDR3nt: TGTGCCAGAGGGGGGACTAGCGGGAGTCACGAGCAGTACTTC
CDR3aa: CARGGTSGSHEQYF

abundance: many
d_gene: -
v_gene: TRBV7-3
j_gene: TRBJ1-2
CDR3nt: TGTGCCAGCAGCTTTGCAGGAGGGGACTATGGTGGCTACACCTTC
CDR3aa: CASSFAGGDYGGYTF

abundance: many
d_gene: TRBD2
v_gene: TRBV12-3/TRBV12-4
j_gene: TRBJ2-1
CDR3nt: TGTGCCAGCAGGACATGGGGGAGGGCCGGGGTGCGGAACAATGAGCAGTTCTTC
CDR3aa: CASRTWGRAGVRNNEQFF

abundance: -
d_gene: TRBD2
v_gene: TRBV5-1
j_gene: TRBJ2-5
CDR3nt: TGCGCCAGCAGCTTGGGCGTGGGACTAGCGGGAGAAGAGACCCAGTACTTC
CDR3aa: CASSLGVGLAGEETQYF

abundance: -
d_gene: -
v_gene: TRBV25-1
j_gene: TRBJ2-3
CDR3nt: TGTGCCAGCAGTGAATTGAGAAATACAGATACGCAGTATTTT
CDR3aa: CASSELRNTDTQYF

abundance: few
d_gene: -
v_gene: TRBV6-1
j_gene: TRBJ2-2
CDR3nt: TGTGCCAGCCGCCTGGGGGGCAGAAACACCGGGGAGCTGTTTTTT
CDR3aa: CASRLGGRNTGELFF

abundance: -
d_gene: TRBD2
v_gene: TRBV29-1
j_gene: TRBJ2-1
CDR3nt: TGCAGCGTTGGGGGTTCTATAAGCGGGATAAGCAATGAGCAGTTCTTC
CDR3aa: CSVGGSISGISNEQFF

abundance: many
d_gene: TRBD1
v_gene: TRBV30
j_gene: TRBJ1-5
CDR3nt: TGTGCCTGGACGACAGGGGGGCTAGCGCCCCAGCATTTT
CDR3aa: CAWTTGGLAPQHF

abundance: few
d_gene: TRBD1
v_gene: TRBV3-1
j_gene: TRBJ1-3
CDR3nt: TGTGCCAGCAGCAACGGACAGGCGGGTGGGAACACCATATATTTT
CDR3aa: CASSNGQAGGNTIYF

abundance: many
d_gene: -
v_gene: TRBV28
j_gene: TRBJ2-1
CDR3nt: TGTGCCAGCAGTAGAGGACTGATCTCCTACAATGAGCAGTTCTTC
CDR3aa: CASSRGLISYNEQFF

abundance: many
d_gene: -
v_gene: TRBV18
j_gene: TRBJ2-2
CDR3nt: TGTGCCAGCTCACCAGCGGGGGCTACCGGGGAGCTGTTTTTT
CDR3aa: CASSPAGATGELFF

abundance: -
d_gene: -
v_gene: TRBV27
j_gene: TRBJ2-7
CDR3nt: TGTGCCAGCAGTTTAAACAGGGTTTCCTACGAGCAGTACTTC
CDR3aa: CASSLNRVSYEQYF

abundance: few
d_gene: TRBD2
v_gene: TRBV19
j_gene: TRBJ2-7
CDR3nt: TGTGCCAGTAGTGATAGACTAGCAAGGCTCCACGAGCAGTACTTC
CDR3aa: CASSDRLARLHEQYF

abundance: many
d_gene: TRBD1
v_gene: TRBV27
j_gene: TRBJ1-2
CDR3nt: TGTGCCAGCAGTTTTCAGGGGGCTGAATATGGCTACACCTTC
CDR3aa: CASSFQGAEYGYTF

abundance: -
d_gene: -
v_gene: TRBV19
j_gene: TRBJ2-1
CDR3nt: TGTGCCAGTATGGACGGGAGCACCGGGAATGAGCAGTTCTTC
CDR3aa: CASMDGSTGNEQFF

abundance: few
d_gene: -
v_gene: TRBV7-3
j_gene: TRBJ2-1
CDR3nt: TGTGCCAGCAGCTTATACCCAACATGGGAGATGGACAATGAGCAGTTCTTC
CDR3aa: CASSLYPTWEMDNEQFF

abundance: -
d_gene: -
v_gene: TRBV9
j_gene: TRBJ2-6
CDR3nt: TGTGCCAGCAGCGAAGGGGGTAACTCCGGGGCCAACGTCCTGACTTTC
CDR3aa: CASSEGGNSGANVLTF